This T cell receptor beta chain was recovered during a study of OX40 agonist ivuxolimab in advanced cancers. Study-level information: Prior checkpoint blockade (anti-PD-1, anti-PD-L1 or anti-CTLA-4) was permitted; under 50% had it.

Clones were read by immunoSEQ multiplex PCR, and TCRdb kept only the in-frame ones, dropping some. Among roughly 87,000 clones listed, over 80% were seen once. V was clipped by 1 base and J by 0 bases, with 24 bases between them. The germline V gene has CDR1 MNHNS and CDR2 SASEGT. CDR3 length: 20 residues. This chain joins TRBV6-1 and TRBJ2-5; D may be TRBD2 (5 bases). The material was CD4+ or CD8+ T cells sorted from blood, obtained in a trial of the OX40 agonist ivuxolimab. The receptor's source is an adult with an advanced solid tumor such as melanoma, head and neck, liver or kidney cancer. CDR3 protein: CASSEEARFTALAYQETQYF. Written as DNA, the CDR3 is TGTGCCAGCAGTGAAGAGGCTAGGTTTACGGCCTTAGCGTACCAAGAGACCCAGTACTTC.